The 6 T cell receptor beta chains reported below all come from one sample, sequenced in a study of shared clonotypes between healthy human individuals. Libraries were prepared by immunoSEQ multiplex PCR; TCRdb keeps only in-frame clonotypes and omits some of them. The data show more than 2 million clones, almost 96% seen once. The sample comprised naive CD4+ T cells sorted from blood. Documented subset: CD45RA+ positively selected. These receptors originate from a man in his late teens or twenties in good health.

Of note for this clone: This specimen includes other DNA sequences encoding the same CDR3. The chain employs TRBV7-2 and TRBJ1-2; TRBD1 matches at 8 bases. The V segment lost 5 bases and the J segment 8 bases; nucleotides outside the gene matches: 7. The CDR3 is 13 amino acids. Germline assignment: CDR1 SGHTA and CDR2 FQGNSA. The CDR3 DNA follows: TGTGCCAGCAGCCCCCGGACAGGGTACGGCTACACCTTC. Translation: CASSPRTGYGYTF.

The CDR3 loop is CASSENLRPGNTEAFF. The CDR3 DNA reads TGTGCCAGCAGTGAAAACCTCCGACCGGGGAACACTGAAGCTTTCTTT. J is TRBJ1-1 and V is TRBV6-1; D call uncertain. Germline CDR1 reads MNHNS; CDR2 reads SASEGT. The ends were cut back, 2 bases at V and 1 base at J, with 14 bases in the middle. This CDR3 is 16 amino acids long.

This rearrangement joins TRBV5-8 to TRBJ2-7; D uncertain. V was clipped by 1 base and J by 1 base, with 3 bases between them. Germline CDR1 and CDR2: SGHTS and YDEGEE. The CDR3 is 12 amino acids. DNA of the CDR3: TGTGCCAGCAGCTTGACTTCCTACGAGCAGTACTTC. Its protein is CASSLTSYEQYF.

The CDR3 is CASSLGAAGNTQYF. DNA of the CDR3: TGTGCCAGCAGCTTAGGGGCGGCGGGGAATACGCAGTATTTT. The chain uses TRBV7-2 and TRBJ2-3; maybe TRBD2 (6 bases). Germline-derived CDR1 and CDR2 are SGHTA and FQGNSA. The CDR3 runs to 14 residues. The V gene lost 1 base and the J gene lost 7 bases, with 12 bases spanning the gap.

The CDR3 here is CASSPRAEGIYEQYF. The CDR3 bases are TGTGCCAGCAGCCCCCGGGCAGAGGGGATTTACGAGCAGTACTTC. This rearrangement joins TRBV9 to TRBJ2-7; D may be TRBD1 or TRBD2 (5 bases each). The germline gives CDR1 SGDLS, CDR2 YYNGEE. V lost 4 bases to trimming and J lost 4 bases, with 18 bases between them. CDR3 length: 15 amino acids.

CDR3 bases: TGTGCCAGCAGTTACTCTTTGGGGACGGGGTTGGCCCAGTACTTC. Amino acid sequence: CASSYSLGTGLAQYF. The chain recombines TRBV6-5 with TRBJ2-5; D might be TRBD1 or TRBD2, each matching 5 bases. CDR3 length: 15 amino acids. V was clipped by 0 bases and J by 9 bases, with 17 bases between them. The germline V gene has CDR1 MNHEY and CDR2 SVGAGI.